This record looks at one TCR delta chain sequence and its context. TCRdb processed the reads again with the CATT caller. Of 10,000 to 13,000 delta-chain clones detected, about 3.5% appear once; the ten largest clones hold over 7%. Germline V gene data show CDR1 as TSWWSYY and CDR2 as QGS. J was trimmed by 1 base and V by 5 bases; bases with no gene match: 12. The CDR3 length is 17 residues. This entry belongs to a study of gamma-delta chains in newborns, infants, children. The sequence came from a child who was a newborn, infant or young child, either healthy, febrile or measles-vaccinated (not recorded which). Sequenced sample: blood. V usage is TRDV1 and J usage is TRDJ1; 8 bases align to TRDD3. The CDR3 bases are TGTGCTCTTGGGTCACGCGCTGGGGGAAGGTGCACCGATAAACTCATCTTT. It specifies CALGSRAGGRCTDKLIF.